The present T cell receptor (beta chain) was sequenced within a study of cytomegalovirus exposure and HLA in healthy donors. Overall study findings and caveats: The study had only CMV serostatus as immune exposure information. Across donors, most TCRs were seen rarely, yet some public ones were widespread.

Points on this clone: The antigen is unknown.

Looked up from germline, CDR1 is KGHSH and CDR2 is LQKENI. V lost 3 bases and J lost 5; bases outside the gene matches: 12. This CDR3 spans 17 amino acids. The PCR was carried out with 60 Vbeta primers and 13 Jbeta primers. Profiling relied on immunoSEQ multiplex PCR, and the TCRdb table lists in-frame clones only, not all of them. The sample contains approximately 92,000 clones, around three quarters of which appear only once. This receptor was obtained from a man between 60 and 75 years old in good health and CMV-seronegative. The chain is built from TRBV18 and TRBJ2-7; 11 bases agree with TRBD2. The sequencing input was PBMCs. The CDR3 loop is CASSPSPGSGRANEQYF. CDR3 bases: TGTGCCAGCTCACCTTCTCCTGGTAGCGGGAGGGCGAACGAGCAGTACTTC. The whole variable domain, remainder taken from reference TRBV18 and TRBJ2-7, is NAGVMQNPRHLVRRRGQEARLRCSPMKGHSHVYWYRQLPEEGLKFMVYLQKENIIDESGMPKERFSAEFPKEGPSILRIQQVVRGDSAAYFCASSPSPGSGRANEQYFGPGTRLTVT.